This is a list of T cell receptor beta chains from one sample in a study of PD-L1 blockade in urothelial cancer. Only in-frame clones appear in the TCRdb table, and some are missing; sequencing was by immunoSEQ multiplex PCR. The data contain about 43,000 clones, more than 75% of them seen just once; the ten biggest clones take up approximately 14%. The material was PBMCs, obtained around atezolizumab (anti-PD-L1) treatment. Receptors originate from an older woman with urothelial cancer. CDR3s include the opening cysteine and the closing phenylalanine or tryptophan. Each record gives: J gene, D gene, V gene, CDR3 length, clone size, CDR3 protein, CDR3 DNA. A D gene is named only where the DNA matches it firmly. Clone size appears in some rows only: once, few, many, or a class for an expanded clone.

J gene: TRBJ1-5; D gene: NA; V gene: TRBV19; CDR3 length: 14; clone size: once; CDR3 protein: CASMRGGPNQPQHF; CDR3 DNA: TGTGCCAGTATGCGGGGGGGTCCTAATCAGCCCCAGCATTTT
J gene: TRBJ1-2; D gene: NA; V gene: TRBV14; CDR3 length: 15; clone size: few; CDR3 protein: CASSPLSGERYGYTF; CDR3 DNA: TGTGCCAGCAGCCCTCTGAGCGGGGAGCGGTATGGCTACACCTTC
J gene: TRBJ1-1; D gene: NA; V gene: TRBV13; CDR3 length: 18; clone size: NA; CDR3 protein: CASSLKFWVGSMNTEAFF; CDR3 DNA: TGTGCCAGCAGCTTAAAATTCTGGGTCGGGTCCATGAACACTGAAGCTTTCTTT
J gene: TRBJ2-7; D gene: NA; V gene: TRBV2; CDR3 length: 14; clone size: NA; CDR3 protein: CASSEVLLSYEQYF; CDR3 DNA: TGTGCCAGCAGTGAAGTTCTTCTCTCCTACGAGCAGTACTTC
J gene: TRBJ2-7; D gene: TRBD2; V gene: TRBV19; CDR3 length: 14; clone size: NA; CDR3 protein: CASSISGSSDEQYF; CDR3 DNA: TGTGCCAGTAGCATTAGCGGGAGTTCCGACGAGCAGTACTTC
J gene: TRBJ1-5; D gene: NA; V gene: TRBV7-8; CDR3 length: 16; clone size: NA; CDR3 protein: CASSLGPRGGNQPQHF; CDR3 DNA: TGTGCCAGCAGCTTAGGCCCCAGGGGAGGCAATCAGCCCCAGCATTTT
J gene: TRBJ1-1; D gene: NA; V gene: TRBV5-4; CDR3 length: 15; clone size: NA; CDR3 protein: CASSPQRGRNTEAFF; CDR3 DNA: TGTGCCAGCAGCCCTCAACGGGGAAGGAACACTGAAGCTTTCTTT
J gene: TRBJ1-1; D gene: NA; V gene: TRBV9; CDR3 length: 16; clone size: once; CDR3 protein: CASSVGSGGVGTEAFF; CDR3 DNA: TGTGCCAGCAGCGTAGGGTCGGGAGGGGTTGGCACTGAAGCTTTCTTT
J gene: TRBJ2-5; D gene: NA; V gene: TRBV10-3; CDR3 length: 14; clone size: NA; CDR3 protein: CAISESGGRETQYF; CDR3 DNA: TGTGCCATCAGTGAGTCTGGCGGCCGGGAGACCCAGTACTTC
J gene: TRBJ2-1; D gene: TRBD2; V gene: TRBV7-2; CDR3 length: 17; clone size: NA; CDR3 protein: CASSVDSGLAVYNEQFF; CDR3 DNA: TGTGCCAGCAGCGTCGACTCGGGACTAGCGGTCTACAATGAGCAGTTCTTC
J gene: TRBJ1-1; D gene: NA; V gene: TRBV6-5; CDR3 length: 14; clone size: NA; CDR3 protein: CASSPGRTETKAFF; CDR3 DNA: TGTGCCAGCAGCCCCGGTCGAACAGAGACGAAGGCTTTCTTT
J gene: TRBJ1-1; D gene: TRBD1; V gene: TRBV13; CDR3 length: 16; clone size: NA; CDR3 protein: CASWKFPGTGYTEAFF; CDR3 DNA: TGTGCCAGCTGGAAGTTCCCCGGGACAGGGTACACTGAAGCTTTCTTT
J gene: TRBJ2-3; D gene: TRBD2; V gene: TRBV7-2; CDR3 length: 16; clone size: NA; CDR3 protein: CASSRRTSGITDTQYF; CDR3 DNA: TGTGCCAGCAGCCGCCGGACTAGCGGGATCACAGATACGCAGTATTTT
J gene: TRBJ2-7; D gene: NA; V gene: TRBV18; CDR3 length: 13; clone size: once; CDR3 protein: CASSPPEGYEQYF; CDR3 DNA: TGTGCCAGCTCACCACCAGAGGGCTACGAGCAGTACTTC
J gene: TRBJ2-1; D gene: NA; V gene: TRBV25-1; CDR3 length: 15; clone size: NA; CDR3 protein: CASSEYRTWGGRWFF; CDR3 DNA: TGTGCCAGCAGTGAATACCGTACCTGGGGGGGCCGGTGGTTCTTC
J gene: TRBJ1-1; D gene: NA; V gene: TRBV18; CDR3 length: 13; clone size: NA; CDR3 protein: CASSPPGNTEAFF; CDR3 DNA: TGTGCCAGCTCACCTCCAGGGAACACTGAAGCTTTCTTT
J gene: TRBJ1-5; D gene: TRBD1; V gene: TRBV27; CDR3 length: 15; clone size: NA; CDR3 protein: CASSPLDRANQPQHF; CDR3 DNA: TGTGCCAGCAGTCCCTTGGACAGGGCGAATCAGCCCCAGCATTTT